These 7 T cell receptor beta chains share one sample of origin, sequenced in a study of blood T cell repertoires in COVID-19 (dated by TCRdb to 2020 to 2021). Library method: the immunoSEQ multiplex PCR assay. As stored in TCRdb, this immuneACCESS dataset retains in-frame rearrangements with V and J assigned. A fraction of the clones does not appear; measured against another copy, unresolved V genes explain less than half of the discrepancy, and the remainder lacks a known reason. The sample contains under 250,000 clones, roughly nine tenths of them found a single time. The ten largest make up under 0.9% of the sample. Sequences were obtained from peripheral blood. Receptor source: a man aged 40-49 years with acute or convalescent COVID-19.

The rearrangement uses TRBV11-2 and TRBJ1-1, with TRBD1 matching over 7 bases. The CDR3 loop spans 13 amino acids. Germline V gene lookup returns CDR1 SGHAT and CDR2 FQNNGV. The V and J ends lost 5 bases and 5 bases, in that order; junction bases with no gene match: 5. CDR3 sequence: CASSQQTGTEAFF. The CDR3 DNA is TGTGCCAGCAGCCAACAGACAGGGACTGAAGCTTTCTTT.

The chain recombines TRBV7-2 with TRBJ2-7; 7 nucleotides line up with TRBD1. The CDR3 has 14 amino acids. V shed 1 base, J shed 2 bases, and the junction held 2 bases outside the gene matches. Germline CDR1 reads SGHTA; CDR2 reads FQGNSA. The CDR3 DNA reads TGTGCCAGCAGCTTAGGGGACAGTCCCTACGAGCAGTACTTC. It yields the protein CASSLGDSPYEQYF. Together with reference TRBV7-2 and TRBJ2-7, the CDR3 gives the full variable domain: GAGVSQSPSNKVTEKGKDVELRCDPISGHTALYWYRQSLGQGLEFLIYFQGNSAPDKSGLPSDRFSAERTGGSVSTLTIQRTQQEDSAVYLCASSLGDSPYEQYFGPGTRLTVT.

The rearrangement links TRBV5-6 to TRBJ1-6, with D perhaps matching TRBD1 (5 bases). This CDR3 is built from 12 residues. V was shortened by 7 bases and J by 6 bases, with 8 bases between the two germline ends. The germline CDR1 and CDR2 sequences are SGHDT and YYEEEE. This chain's CDR3 is CASQGFNSPLHF. CDR3 DNA sequence: TGTGCCAGCCAGGGATTTAATTCACCCCTCCACTTT.

The CDR3, as DNA: TGTGCCAGCAGTGAGAGCGGGGATTTAACCTACGAGCAGTACTTC. This codes for CASSESGDLTYEQYF. The J gene is TRBJ2-7, the V gene TRBV2; 7 bases agree with TRBD2. In germline, CDR1 is SNHLY, CDR2 FYNNEI. Germline trimming cut 3 bases from V and 2 bases from J; bases unmatched to any gene: 7. The CDR3 spans 15 residues. The full variable domain, with the rest looked up from reference TRBV2 and TRBJ2-7, is EPEVTQTPSHQVTQMGQEVILRCVPISNHLYFYWYRQILGQKVEFLVSFYNNEISEKSEIFDDQFSVERPDGSNFTLKIRSTKLEDSAMYFCASSESGDLTYEQYFGPGTRLTVT.

The V call is TRBV18, the J call TRBJ1-3, with 10 bases identical to TRBD1. V shed 5 bases and J 3 bases; nucleotides not matched to a gene: 4. Germline V CDR1 and CDR2: KGHSH, LQKENI. The CDR3 has 15 residues. The CDR3 sequence is CASSLGQGGGNTIYF. The CDR3 DNA follows: TGTGCCAGCTCATTAGGACAGGGGGGTGGAAACACCATATATTTT.

V is TRBV12-3 or TRBV12-4 and J is TRBJ1-2; D is ambiguous. The CDR3 has 13 amino acids. Trimming left V 8 bases short and J 7 bases short, with 17 bases between. The DNA of the CDR3 is TGTGCCAGCTCGGATGGTAGCGGCCTTGGCTACACCTTC. Its translation is CASSDGSGLGYTF.

The chain uses TRBV27 and TRBJ2-3, with D perhaps matching TRBD1 (6 bases). This CDR3 has 15 amino acids. V lost 3 bases, J lost 1 base, and 11 bases lay in between. The germline gives CDR1 MNHEY, CDR2 SMNVEV (reference sequence). CDR3 nucleotides: TGTGCCAGCAGTTTCCAGGGGAGTGGCACAGATACGCAGTATTTT. Its translation: CASSFQGSGTDTQYF.